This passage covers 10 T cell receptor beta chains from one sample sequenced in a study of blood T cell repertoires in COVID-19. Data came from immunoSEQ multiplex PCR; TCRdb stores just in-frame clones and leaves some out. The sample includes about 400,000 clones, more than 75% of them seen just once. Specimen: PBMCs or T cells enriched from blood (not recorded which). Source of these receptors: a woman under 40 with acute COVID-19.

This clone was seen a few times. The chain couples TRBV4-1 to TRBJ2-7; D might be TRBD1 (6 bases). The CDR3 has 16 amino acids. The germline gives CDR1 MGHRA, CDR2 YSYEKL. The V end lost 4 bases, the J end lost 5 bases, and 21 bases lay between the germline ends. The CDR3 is CASSRDQGQGLNEQYF. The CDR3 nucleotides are TGCGCCAGCAGCCGAGATCAGGGGCAGGGTCTCAACGAGCAGTACTTC.

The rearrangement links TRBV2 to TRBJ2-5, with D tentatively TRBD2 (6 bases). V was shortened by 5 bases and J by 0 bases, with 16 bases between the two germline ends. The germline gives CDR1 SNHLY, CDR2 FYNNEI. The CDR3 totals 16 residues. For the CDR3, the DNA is TGTGCCAGCAGTCCGACTAGGGAACCGTACCAAGAGACCCAGTACTTC. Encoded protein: CASSPTREPYQETQYF.

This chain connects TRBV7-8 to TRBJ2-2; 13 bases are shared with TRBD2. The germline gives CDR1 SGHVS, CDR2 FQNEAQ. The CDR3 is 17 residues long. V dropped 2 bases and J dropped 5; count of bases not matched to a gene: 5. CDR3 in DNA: TGTGCCAGCAGCTTATGGGGACTAGCGGGGCGGACCGGGGAGCTGTTTTTT. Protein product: CASSLWGLAGRTGELFF.

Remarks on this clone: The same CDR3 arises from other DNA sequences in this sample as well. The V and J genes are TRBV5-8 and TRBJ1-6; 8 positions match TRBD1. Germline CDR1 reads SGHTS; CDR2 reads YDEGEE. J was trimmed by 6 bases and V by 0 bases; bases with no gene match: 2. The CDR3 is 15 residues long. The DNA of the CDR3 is TGTGCCAGCAGCTTGGATACAGGGGGTAATTCACCCCTCCACTTT. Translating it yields CASSLDTGGNSPLHF.

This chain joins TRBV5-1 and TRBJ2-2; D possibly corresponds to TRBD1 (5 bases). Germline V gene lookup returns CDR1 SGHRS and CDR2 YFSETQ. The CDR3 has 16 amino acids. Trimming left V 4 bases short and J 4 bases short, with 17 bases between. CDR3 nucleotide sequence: TGCGCCAGCAGCAAACAGGCGTCGTTGGTCACCGGGGAGCTGTTTTTT. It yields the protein CASSKQASLVTGELFF.

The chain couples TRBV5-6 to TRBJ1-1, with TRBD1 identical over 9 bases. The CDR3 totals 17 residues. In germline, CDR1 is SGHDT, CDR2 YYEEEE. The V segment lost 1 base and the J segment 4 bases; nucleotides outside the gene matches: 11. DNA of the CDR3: TGTGCCAGCAGCTTGCCCGGACAGGGGCAATGGATCACTGAAGCTTTCTTT. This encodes CASSLPGQGQWITEAFF. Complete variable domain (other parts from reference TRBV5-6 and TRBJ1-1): DAGVTQSPTHLIKTRGQQVTLRCSPKSGHDTVSWYQQALGQGPQFIFQYYEEEERQRGNFPDRFSGHQFPNYSSELNVNALLLGDSALYLCASSLPGQGQWITEAFFGQGTRLTVV.

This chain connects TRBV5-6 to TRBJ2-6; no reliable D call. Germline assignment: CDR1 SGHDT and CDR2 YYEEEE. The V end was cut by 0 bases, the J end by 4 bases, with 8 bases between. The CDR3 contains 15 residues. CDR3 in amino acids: CASSLGALGANVLTF. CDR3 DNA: TGTGCCAGCAGCTTGGGGGCGCTAGGGGCCAACGTCCTGACTTTC. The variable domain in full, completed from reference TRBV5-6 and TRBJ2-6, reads DAGVTQSPTHLIKTRGQQVTLRCSPKSGHDTVSWYQQALGQGPQFIFQYYEEEERQRGNFPDRFSGHQFPNYSSELNVNALLLGDSALYLCASSLGALGANVLTFGAGSRLTVL.

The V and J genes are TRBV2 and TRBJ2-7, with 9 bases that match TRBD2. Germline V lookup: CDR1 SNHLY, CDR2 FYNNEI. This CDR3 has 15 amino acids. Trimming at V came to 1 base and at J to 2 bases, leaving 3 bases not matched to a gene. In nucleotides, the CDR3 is TGTGCCAGCAGTGAAGTTCTAGCGGGGACCTACGAGCAGTACTTC. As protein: CASSEVLAGTYEQYF. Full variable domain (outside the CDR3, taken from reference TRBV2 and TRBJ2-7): EPEVTQTPSHQVTQMGQEVILRCVPISNHLYFYWYRQILGQKVEFLVSFYNNEISEKSEIFDDQFSVERPDGSNFTLKIRSTKLEDSAMYFCASSEVLAGTYEQYFGPGTRLTVT.

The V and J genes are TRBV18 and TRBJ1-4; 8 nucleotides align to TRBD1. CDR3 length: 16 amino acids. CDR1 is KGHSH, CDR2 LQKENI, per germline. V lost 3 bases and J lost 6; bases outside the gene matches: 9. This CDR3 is CASSPDQGALDEKLFF. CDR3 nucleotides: TGTGCCAGCTCACCTGACCAGGGGGCATTGGATGAAAAACTGTTTTTT.

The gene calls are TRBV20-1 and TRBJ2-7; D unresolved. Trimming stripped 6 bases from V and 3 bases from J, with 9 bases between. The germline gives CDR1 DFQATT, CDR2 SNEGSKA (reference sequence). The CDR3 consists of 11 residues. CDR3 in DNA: TGCAGTGCCCCCGGTCGCTACGAGCAGTACTTC. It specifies CSAPGRYEQYF.